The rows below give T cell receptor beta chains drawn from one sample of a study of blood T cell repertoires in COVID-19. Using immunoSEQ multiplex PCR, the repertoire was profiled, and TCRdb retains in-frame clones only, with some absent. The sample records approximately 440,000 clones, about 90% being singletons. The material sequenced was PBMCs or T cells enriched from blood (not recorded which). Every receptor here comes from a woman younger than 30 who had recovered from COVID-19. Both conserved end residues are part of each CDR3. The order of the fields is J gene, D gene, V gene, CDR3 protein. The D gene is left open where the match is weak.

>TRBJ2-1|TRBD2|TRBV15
CATNSGVDDEQFF
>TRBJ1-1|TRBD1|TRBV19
CASSIPRTGPNTEAFF
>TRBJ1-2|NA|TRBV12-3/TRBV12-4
CASSLSNYGYTF
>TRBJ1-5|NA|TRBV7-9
CASSLLQDQPQHF
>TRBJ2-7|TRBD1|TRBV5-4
CASSRFRDRIDEQYF
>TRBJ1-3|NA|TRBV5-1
CASSPGSLGNTIYF
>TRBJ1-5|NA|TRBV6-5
CASSPHSNQPQHF
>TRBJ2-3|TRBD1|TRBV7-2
CASSFPGTGAPDTQYF
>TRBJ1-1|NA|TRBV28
CASSSTGNTEAFF
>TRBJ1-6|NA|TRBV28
CASSLGRGYSSPLHF
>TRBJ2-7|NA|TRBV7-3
CASSLAGAHEQYF
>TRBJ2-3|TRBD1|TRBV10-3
CALSGGDTQYF
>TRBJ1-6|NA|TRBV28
CASSLAGRGSPLHF
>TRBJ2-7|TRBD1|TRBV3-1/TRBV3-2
CASSQVRDSYEQYF
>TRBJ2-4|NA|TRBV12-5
CASTGGPTGNVGRAKNIQYF
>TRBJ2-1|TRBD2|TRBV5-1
CASSLSSGGYNEQFF
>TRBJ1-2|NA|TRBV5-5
CASSLSYGREGARTF
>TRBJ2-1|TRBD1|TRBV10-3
CAISEGLGTETNNEQFF
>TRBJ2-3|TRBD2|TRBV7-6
CASSLERGVTDTQYF
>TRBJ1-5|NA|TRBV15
CATSRDAGEQGPQHF
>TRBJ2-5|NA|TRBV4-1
CASSPFRGGETQYF
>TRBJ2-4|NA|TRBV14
CASSQDLGQGKNIQYF
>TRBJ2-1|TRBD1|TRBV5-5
CASSSDRGEFDEQFF
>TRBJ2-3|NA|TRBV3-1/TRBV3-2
CASSPSVSTGTQYF
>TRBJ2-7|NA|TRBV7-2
CASSSGSSSYEQYF
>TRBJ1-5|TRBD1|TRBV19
CASSPRQGSNQPQHF
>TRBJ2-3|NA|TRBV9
CASSVGERDTQYF
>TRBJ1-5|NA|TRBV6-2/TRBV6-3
CASSYGWGDGNQPQHF
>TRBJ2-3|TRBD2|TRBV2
CASSGLSGGLTDTQYF
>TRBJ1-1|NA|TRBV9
CASSASTGNTEAFF
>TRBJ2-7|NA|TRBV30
CAWSRERYEQYF
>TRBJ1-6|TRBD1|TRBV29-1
CSVDREESYNSPLHF
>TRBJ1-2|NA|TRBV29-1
CSANGGGKGGYTF
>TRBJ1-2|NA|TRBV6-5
CASSRQTNYGYTF
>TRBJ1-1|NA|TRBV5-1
CASSPSFTIQNTEAFF
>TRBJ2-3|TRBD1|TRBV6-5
CASTLTGSTDTQYF
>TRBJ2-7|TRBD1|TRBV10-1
CASSPPGQGYYEQYF
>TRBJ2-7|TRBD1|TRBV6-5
CASKPGTEPYEQYF
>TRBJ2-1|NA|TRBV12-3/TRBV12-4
CASSLWLDEQFF